The present entry profiles one T cell receptor beta chain with its context. The CDR3 is 17 residues long. These data come from a study of blood T cell repertoires in COVID-19. Looking at the study overall: Researchers got acute and convalescent COVID-19 samples from the United States, Italy and Spain. T cells, B-cell-depleted T cells, or PBMCs supplied cDNA or gDNA.

In the study's own analysis: Counts of nucleated cells, estimated from reference gene primer amplification, were obtained. Assay used: immunoSEQ multiplex PCR; TCRdb lists only in-frame clones, some missing. The V and J calls and clone size come from that table; D and trimming were worked out from the DNA. The sample comprises over 130,000 clones, around nine tenths of which are singletons, and 10% rests with the top ten. This sequence was found in a man aged 55 to 70 with active or convalescent COVID-19. This chain connects TRBV21-1 to TRBJ2-3; the table assigns TRBD2, which was not confirmed against the DNA. TRBV21-1 represents a pseudogene. The sample comprised peripheral blood. DNA of the CDR3: TGTGCCAGCAGCAAAGAACTAGCGGCTCTTTGTACAGATACGCAGTATTTT. The encoded protein is CASSKELAALCTDTQYF.